This T cell receptor (beta chain) was documented in a study of blood T cells in healthy people across ages. Study-wide findings and caveats: Considered underestimates were the diversity estimates obtained from one million T cells.

Primed by a sample-barcoded 5' primer and a J-beta primer mix, a second PCR proceeded for 7 to 11 cycles. Every molecule of cDNA carried a tag from a template-switch adaptor with 12 random nucleotides. One entry per CDR3 protein, called by TCRdb with MiXCR from the 5' RACE reads. Of 540,000 or so distinct CDR3 sequences listed, approximately 30% are singletons. No fewer than 6 million PBMCs went into each sample. The CDR3 runs to 15 residues. The germline V gene encodes CDR1 MNHEY and CDR2 SVGAGI. Deletions cut 6 bases from V and 1 base from J, with 14 bases between. As regards this clonotype: Antigen: not known.

The receptor was derived from a woman in her 70s in good health. The specimen sequenced was blood. V gene TRBV6-5 combines with J gene TRBJ2-3; possibly TRBD1 or TRBD2 for D (6 bases each). CDR3 DNA sequence: TGTGCCAGCAGCCCCCAGGGGAGGCGCACAGATACGCAGTATTTT. It is translated as CASSPQGRRTDTQYF.